This T cell receptor beta chain was sequenced in a study of cytomegalovirus exposure and HLA in healthy donors (dated by TCRdb to 2016 to 2017). Concerning the study at large: An earlier analysis of approximately 640 of the donors reported more than 250 Gb of sequence data and 100 million to 140 million unique TCR beta sequences from some 180 million T cells. About 300 gigabases of sequencing data and roughly 80 million unique TCR sequences made up an early release that covered approximately 650 HLA-typed donors. The genetic ancestry cluster associated with self-reported Caucasian donors included around four fifths of the roughly 390 genotyped donors. The study was designed to test whether signatures of past pathogen exposure could be identified by cataloging public T cell receptors. The T cell repertoires of some 700 subjects were profiled by immunosequencing and related to cytomegalovirus serostatus. A separate validation cohort of 100 to 150 different subjects was used in addition to the approximately 700-subject first cohort. The study combined high-throughput TCR immunosequencing, statistical association of individual TCRs with disease status, and machine learning to predict cytomegalovirus infection status. A later analysis re-analyzed previously published TCR beta repertoires from about 600 donors and added high-resolution HLA genotyping to study TCR occurrence patterns. In the later analysis, no new phenotypic data were used to find candidate immune exposures; instead, reliance was placed on TCR beta sequences and their occurrence across donors. An earlier analysis of 587 of the donors applied high-throughput TCR beta sequencing to assess whether each TCR beta V gene segment acted as functional or pseudogenic. Donor age, sex, ethnicity and CMV serostatus were collected together with the repertoire data. A later genetic analysis used genome-wide SNP genotypes for about 65% of the roughly 700 donors, treating that subset as a discovery cohort. All discovery cohort repertoires had been generated on a single sequencing platform. Class I and class II HLA loci were covered by the typing at four-digit resolution. The number of typed donors differed by locus: about 620-640 for A, B, C, DRB1 and DQB1; some 500 for DQA1; around 580 for DPA1; and roughly 490 for DPB1. A few DR-DQ haplotypes were handled as single units for association and clustering because linkage in the cohort was strong. Among almost 400 genotyped donors of the cohort, an average of around 240,000 unique TCR beta nucleotide sequences were sequenced per donor, around 20% of them non-productive.

Library preparation was by the immunoSEQ multiplex PCR assay. The multiplex PCR relied on a mix of 60 forward primers for TCR Vbeta segments and 13 reverse primers for TCR Jbeta segments. A multiplex PCR assay on genomic DNA amplified the CDR3 region of rearranged TCR beta genes. On the Illumina HiSeq System, the amplified TCR beta libraries were sequenced as 87-base-pair reads. As for the original processing: Across the 500 to 850 repertoires, a later analysis counted approximately 75 million unique TCR beta chains, around 11 million of which were shared by at least two donors. Raw reads were error-corrected and collapsed into unique sequences by a nearest-neighbor algorithm in which closely related sequences were merged to remove PCR and sequencing errors. V, D and J gene segments were assigned by aligning CDR3 sequences to IMGT reference sequences. For a sequence to be retained, at least a six-nucleotide match to both a V gene segment and a J gene segment was required. A rearrangement counted as productive if the CDR3 had no stop codons and remained in frame with V and J, and every other rearrangement counted as non-productive. CDR3 was defined according to IMGT convention as the region running from the second conserved V-encoded cysteine to the conserved J-encoded phenylalanine. Sequences without an unambiguous match to a single V gene segment were excluded from the earlier analysis of 450 to 750 of the donors. In an earlier analysis of about 590 of the donors, a V segment was called functional when productive rearrangements were above 56.7%, and segregating when the standard deviation between donors exceeded 5%. A statistical classification framework was built to diagnose cytomegalovirus status from the catalog of TCR beta chain sequences. In a later analysis, V and J genes were assigned by comparing TCR nucleotide sequences against IMGT/GENE-DB human TR gene sequences. In a later analysis, CDR3 sequences and most-parsimonious VDJ recombination scenarios were assigned using the TCRdist pipeline. In a later analysis, every TCR beta chain was defined by the combination of its CDR3 amino acid sequence and its V-gene family, and reads without a unique V-gene family were dropped. To address suspected cross-contamination and a sequencing artifact, a later analysis removed under 600 highly shared, low-generation-probability nucleotide sequences. For each public chain, a later analysis derived a clonal expansion index from normalized ranks of inferred template counts within each repertoire. A later analysis computed generation probabilities with a VDJ recombination model fitted to out-of-frame rearrangements, and checked the results against IGoR. A later analysis scored TCR-TCR, TCR-HLA and TCR-CMV co-occurrence with hypergeometric tests, applying a repertoire-size bias correction to TCR pairs. To estimate false discovery rates, a later analysis permuted the HLA or CMV assignments 20 times. A later analysis grouped co-occurring TCRs with DBSCAN, adding TCRdist sequence similarity when clustering within HLA-allele-positive subsets. Repertoires with fewer than 30,000 or more than 120,000 public chains, plus five repertoires with anomalous nucleotide sharing, were excluded from co-occurrence clustering. Sourced from immuneACCESS, this table was stored by TCRdb with only in-frame sequences that have V and J called. A share of the clones is absent; for the studies checked, an unresolved V gene accounts for under half, and the remainder has no known explanation. D and trimming come from the DNA, and the V and J calls and clone size come from that table. The sample profile shows more than 150,000 clones; less than 90% of them were found once. The ten top clones hold about 0.4% of the sample.

Broad study findings and their caveats: The authors suggested that the approach could potentially be extended to other disease states and immunological phenotypes. In an earlier analysis of more than 500 of the donors, most TCR beta V segments appeared in productive rearrangements about 87% or about 30% of the time, broadly matching IMGT annotations. In a later analysis, the rate of TCR association differed among HLA loci, with DRB1 alleles having the most associated TCRs and HLA-C alleles having the fewest. The sequencing pipeline was judged likely to have produced a cluster of highly shared sequence variants as a technical artifact. Most TCR sequences were observed very rarely across donors, whereas some public TCRs were present in many individuals. When HLA alleles, especially DR and DQ, strongly co-occurred, attributing TCR associations to individual alleles was difficult. A further reported finding was that TCR beta sequences accurately predicted the HLA-A and HLA-B alleles for most subjects in the first cohort. A later genetic analysis reported fewer N-insertions in productive TCRs among donors in an Asian-associated ancestry cluster than the roughly 620-donor mean. A total of 150 to 200 TCR beta chains were listed by the study as associated with cytomegalovirus. In a later genetic analysis, a missense DCLRE1C variant was associated with V-gene and J-gene trimming of TCR beta chains, and the association was replicated in an independent cohort. Specific HLA alleles were associated with 16,951 TCR beta sequences at a false discovery rate of 0.05 in a later analysis. A few of the identified cytomegalovirus-associated TCR beta chains were confirmed in vitro to be specific for cytomegalovirus antigens. Some IMGT-functional V segments, including TRBV6-2 and TRBV6-3, could not be told apart with the 87-base-pair reads, so those segments were excluded. Because HLA typing was unavailable for some donors at each locus, only the typed subset was used in association tests. Most CMV-associated TCR beta chains appeared to be HLA-restricted in a later analysis, and the HLA associations seemed to be driven largely by CMV exposure. Only TCR beta chains were sequenced in this cohort, and the absence of alpha or paired-chain data limited detectable features. Roughly uniform sequencing depth across donors was assumed in presence/absence analyses, although this assumption may not hold. Immune exposure information for the cohort was limited to CMV serostatus. In a later analysis, several top co-occurrence clusters were reported to appear linked to parvovirus B19, influenza, CMV and Epstein-Barr virus. In a later analysis, HLA-associated TCR beta chains showed more clonal expansion and lower generation probabilities than non-associated chains that were equally common. Linkage disequilibrium might explain the correlated functional status among segregating V segments, but an unknown experimental factor could not be ruled out. The classifier was reported to diagnose cytomegalovirus status with high specificity and sensitivity in both the original cohort and the validation cohort. Because counts were too low, 15 to 20 rarely observed V segments, including chromosome 9 orphons, were left out of the earlier analysis of 500 to 650 of the donors.

Comment on this clone: Its antigen target is currently unknown. No much larger clonotype is one base removed from it; base qualities were not supplied.

Germline trimming: 0 bases from V, 6 bases from J; junction bases outside gene matches: 5. The CDR3 runs 15 residues from the cysteine to the phenylalanine. Kept here is only the CDR3 DNA, which spans 45 bases and is read in frame from base 1. The germline V gene encodes CDR1 ENHRY and CDR2 SYGVKD. The cohort was made up of approximately 700 healthy bone marrow donors. At the time of sampling, all cohort members were nominally healthy, though unrecorded immune exposures were likely present. The donor was CMV seronegative and belonged to the group of over 350 seronegative cohort members. Each donor provided a peripheral blood sample, and peripheral blood mononuclear cells were used for TCR beta sequencing. Genomic DNA extraction from the blood cell samples was performed with the Qiagen DNeasy Blood Extraction Kit.

Sequenced: PBMCs. This chain is built from TRBV10-3 and TRBJ1-2; 9 nucleotides in the junction match TRBD1. The receptor was derived from a boy aged 2 to 10 in good health and CMV-seronegative. The sequenced DNA: TGTGCCATCAGTGAGTCGAAGACAGGGGGAGATGGCTACACCTTC. This encodes CAISESKTGGDGYTF.